One sample yielded the 18 T cell receptor beta chains listed below, sequenced in a study of cytomegalovirus exposure and HLA in healthy donors. Primers included in the PCR were 60 Vbeta and 13 Jbeta primers. Profiled with immunoSEQ multiplex PCR; TCRdb holds only in-frame clones, not every one. Here the sample spans roughly 150,000 clones, 83% being singletons. Material: PBMCs. The receptors were gathered from a man in his fifties in good health and CMV-seropositive.

This chain links TRBV7-9 with TRBJ2-3; 11 bases line up with TRBD2. From germline, CDR1 is SEHNR and CDR2 FQNEAQ (reference sequence). V shed 5 bases, J shed 4 bases, and the junction held 8 bases outside the gene matches. This CDR3 has 16 amino acids. CDR3 nucleotide sequence: TGTGCCAGCAGCGAACCGGGACTAGCGGTTCCAGATACGCAGTATTTT. It yields the protein CASSEPGLAVPDTQYF.

V is TRBV9 and J is TRBJ2-5, with 8 bases that match TRBD1. The CDR3 contains 14 residues. Germline-derived CDR1 and CDR2 are SGDLS and YYNGEE. The V segment lost 4 bases and the J segment 4 bases; nucleotides outside the gene matches: 6. CDR3 bases: TGTGCCAGCAGCTTACAGGGGGGACTAGAGACCCAGTACTTC. Translation gives CASSLQGGLETQYF. Full variable domain (rest looked up from reference TRBV9 and TRBJ2-5): DSGVTQTPKHLITATGQRVTLRCSPRSGDLSVYWYQQSLDQGLQFLIQYYNGEERAKGNILERFSAQQFPDLHSELNLSSLELGDSALYFCASSLQGGLETQYFGPGTRLLVL.

The chain carries TRBV7-2 and TRBJ1-3; D may be TRBD1 (6 bases). CDR1 is SGHTA and CDR2 is FQGNSA in the germline V gene. This CDR3 contains 15 residues. Trimming removed 1 base at V and 2 bases at J, with 9 bases between. The CDR3 loop is CASSLGDTAGNTIYF. The CDR3 bases are TGTGCCAGCAGCTTAGGGGACACTGCTGGAAACACCATATATTTT.

This clone appeared a few times. The CDR3 spells CSAFRTTYGYTF. The CDR3 region has the DNA TGCAGCGCTTTTCGGACTACCTATGGCTACACCTTC. The chain uses TRBV29-1 and TRBJ1-2; D remains unclear. This CDR3 has 12 amino acids. CDR1 is SQVTM and CDR2 is ANQGSEA in the germline V gene. Trimming removed 7 bases from V and 4 bases from J, with 13 bases in between.

The genes are TRBV7-3 and TRBJ2-7, with 9 bases identical to TRBD2. This CDR3 region has 15 residues. V lost 2 bases to trimming and J lost 2 bases; unmatched junction nucleotides: 4. Germline lookup yields CDR1 SGHTA and CDR2 FQGTGA. CDR3 amino acids: CASSLSPSGTYEQYF. The CDR3 region has the DNA TGTGCCAGCAGCTTATCCCCTAGCGGGACCTACGAGCAGTACTTC.

The V and J genes are TRBV30 and TRBJ2-3, with 12 bases aligning to TRBD2. The CDR3 runs to 14 residues. Trimming at V came to 4 bases and at J to 5 bases, leaving 4 bases not matched to a gene. The germline V gene has CDR1 GTSNPN and CDR2 SVGIG (reference sequence). CDR3 sequence reads: CAWTSGRGGDTQYF. The DNA of the CDR3 is TGTGCCTGGACTAGCGGGAGGGGCGGAGATACGCAGTATTTT.

A few counts support this clone. The chain has TRBV30 and TRBJ2-7; TRBD2 is a possible D gene (5 bases). Trimming removed 0 bases from V and 5 bases from J, with 11 bases in between. This CDR3 spans 13 amino acids. Germline V CDR1 and CDR2: GTSNPN, SVGIG (reference sequence). CDR3 sequence: CAWSVRSGDEQYF. The CDR3 DNA reads TGTGCCTGGAGTGTCCGGTCCGGGGACGAGCAGTACTTC.

There are a few counts of this clone. CDR3 nucleotides: TGCAGCGCTGACGTACAAATGAACACTGAAGCTTTCTTT. Amino acid sequence: CSADVQMNTEAFF. The rearrangement uses TRBV29-1 and TRBJ1-1, with D uncertain. The CDR3 covers 13 residues. Germline CDR1 and CDR2: SQVTM and ANQGSEA. Deletions cut 7 bases from V and 0 bases from J, with 12 bases between.

As DNA, the CDR3 is TGTGCCAGCAGCTCAGGGTTGGGGGCCCAAGAGACCCAGTACTTC. As protein: CASSSGLGAQETQYF. V is TRBV28 and J is TRBJ2-5, with D perhaps TRBD1 (6 bases). Trimming cost V 6 bases and J 1 base, with 15 bases left between them. Germline values: CDR1 MDHEN, CDR2 SYDVKM. CDR3 length equals 15 residues.

This clone was seen only a few times. The CDR3 loop is CASSQAGVETQYF. The DNA of the CDR3 is TGTGCCAGCAGCCAAGCGGGAGTAGAGACCCAGTACTTC. The chain recombines TRBV14 with TRBJ2-5; D possibly corresponds to TRBD2 (6 bases). Looked up from germline, CDR1 is SGHDN and CDR2 is FVKESK. The CDR3 extends over 13 amino acids. V was trimmed by 1 base and J by 4 bases, leaving 7 bases between them.

The chain uses TRBV5-1 and TRBJ2-3; D gene uncertain. The CDR3 consists of 14 residues. V lost 4 bases and J 4 bases, leaving 13 bases between the germline ends. Germline CDR1 reads SGHRS; CDR2 reads YFSETQ. The DNA of the CDR3 is TGCGCCAGCAGCCAAGACCGAGCGCCAGATACGCAGTATTTT. It is translated as CASSQDRAPDTQYF.

The chain's CDR3 is CASSEVVGGLRRNEQFF. As DNA, the CDR3 is TGTGCCAGCAGTGAAGTTGTTGGAGGGCTGAGGCGCAATGAGCAGTTCTTC. The J gene is TRBJ2-1, the V gene TRBV6-1; a possible D gene is TRBD2 (6 bases). With 1 base removed from V and 6 bases from J, the gap between germline ends came to 19 bases. Germline CDR1 reads MNHNS; CDR2 reads SASEGT. CDR3 length: 17 residues.

The chain couples TRBV23-1 to TRBJ1-1; D is possibly TRBD1 (5 bases). Being an ORF, TRBV23-1 has a function that is uncertain. The CDR3 covers 14 residues. V was shortened by 0 bases and J by 7 bases, with 12 bases between the two germline ends. As DNA, the CDR3 is TGCGCCAGCAGTCAATCAGGGGCTCTGGGTGAAGCTTTCTTT. This encodes CASSQSGALGEAFF.

This clone has just one count. The CDR3 coding sequence is TGTGCCAGCAGTTCCCGGACAGGGGGGGGCCCTAGCTCCTACAATGAGCAGTTCTTC. It codes for CASSSRTGGGPSSYNEQFF. The rearrangement joins TRBV28 to TRBJ2-1; 10 bases fit TRBD1. After removal of 4 bases from V and 0 bases from J, the junction contained 12 bases not matched to a gene. This CDR3 is 19 amino acids long. Per germline, CDR1 MDHEN and CDR2 SYDVKM.

The chain recombines TRBV1 with TRBJ2-3; TRBD1 reflects the table's D call only, with no check against the DNA. TRBV1 is a recognized pseudogene. The CDR3 covers 15 residues. CDR3 sequence (DNA): TGCACCAGCAGCCAAGATTCAGGGAGCACAGATACGCAGTATTTT. It encodes CTSSQDSGSTDTQYF.

This clone was detected once. This rearrangement joins TRBV13 to TRBJ2-3, with D possibly being TRBD2 (6 bases). CDR3 length: 17 residues. V was shortened by 4 bases and J by 0 bases, with 17 bases between the two germline ends. The V gene's germline CDR1 is PRHDT and CDR2 FYEKMQ (reference sequence). The CDR3 DNA follows: TGTGCCAGCAGCTGGGGGACTTCAACCACTAGCACAGATACGCAGTATTTT. The encoded protein is CASSWGTSTTSTDTQYF.

The chain uses TRBV4-1 and TRBJ1-2, with 11 nucleotides matching TRBD1. This CDR3 is 16 amino acids long. V shed 2 bases and J 8 bases; nucleotides not matched to a gene: 10. The germline V gene has CDR1 MGHRA and CDR2 YSYEKL. CDR3 residues: CASSQPHRTGGGGYTF. CDR3 in DNA: TGCGCCAGCAGCCAACCCCACAGGACAGGGGGCGGGGGCTACACCTTC.

This clone was seen a few times. V and J are TRBV30 and TRBJ1-3, with D possibly being TRBD1 (6 bases). This CDR3 is built from 17 residues. With 0 bases removed from V and 0 bases from J, the gap between germline ends came to 15 bases. Per germline, CDR1 GTSNPN and CDR2 SVGIG (reference sequence). The CDR3, as DNA: TGTGCCTGGAGTGTACTTGGGGGCGCTAACTCTGGAAACACCATATATTTT. Encoded protein: CAWSVLGGANSGNTIYF. The full variable domain, rest sourced from reference TRBV30 and TRBJ1-3, is SQTIHQWPATLVQPVGSPLSLECTVEGTSNPNLYWYRQAAGRGLQLLFYSVGIGQISSEVPQNLSASRPQDRQFILSSKKLLLSDSGFYLCAWSVLGGANSGNTIYFGEGSWLTVV.